This T cell receptor beta chain was captured in a study of radiotherapy plus CTLA-4 blockade in lung cancer. In the study overall: Disease control was seen in approximately 29% of patients, objective responses in 15% to 20%. General study points: Interferon-beta and early blood T cell clone dynamics reportedly predicted response best. Clones of tumor-derived TCRs expanded in blood after radiotherapy plus ipilimumab.

The CDR3 extends over 14 amino acids. Germline values: CDR1 LNHDA, CDR2 SQIVND (reference sequence). Trimming shortened V by 6 bases and J by 2 bases, and 14 bases separated the two germline ends. This clone was found a few times. Its matching antigen is unknown. Here immunoSEQ multiplex PCR was the method, and the copy in TCRdb shows in-frame clones only, minus some. This sample has tens of thousands of clones, with approximately 80% found just once. People whose metastatic non-small-cell lung cancer was chemo-refractory got focal radiation along with CTLA-4 blockade by ipilimumab. The TCR comes from a human donor with non-small cell lung cancer whose response to radiotherapy plus ipilimumab could not be evaluated. Sequenced here: peripheral blood, sampled from a patient treated with radiotherapy plus ipilimumab. This rearrangement joins TRBV19 to TRBJ2-7; TRBD2 is a possible D gene (6 bases). As DNA, the CDR3 is TGTGCCAGTAGGAGGGCTAGCGAGACCTACGAGCAGTACTTC. It specifies CASRRASETYEQYF.